This entry lists 24 T cell receptor beta chains sequenced from one sample in a study of shared clonotypes between healthy human individuals. The assay was immunoSEQ multiplex PCR, and TCRdb's table has in-frame clones only and misses some. Counted here are about 680,000 clones, 72% occurring once; the ten biggest clones make up roughly 1.8%. Specimen: memory CD4+ T cells sorted from blood. As to subset: CD45RA-negative fraction. Receptor source: a woman aged 25 to 39 in good health.

The rearrangement joins TRBV5-6 to TRBJ1-2; 10 nucleotides match TRBD1. The V gene's germline CDR1 is SGHDT and CDR2 YYEEEE. Losses at the gene ends were 4 bases for V and 7 bases for J; bases not matched to a gene: 10. The CDR3 is 15 amino acids. CDR3 sequence (DNA): TGTGCCAGCAGCGGGACAGGGGCGCCAATAGGTGGCTACACCTTC. Residues: CASSGTGAPIGGYTF.

This clone was counted between two and nine times. The rearrangement joins TRBV5-6 to TRBJ2-1, with TRBD2 identical over 15 bases. This CDR3 comprises 15 residues. Trimming at V came to 3 bases and at J to 6 bases, leaving 1 base not matched to a gene. The germline V gene encodes CDR1 SGHDT and CDR2 YYEEEE. In DNA, the CDR3 is TGTGCCAGCAGCTCGGGACTAGCGGGAGGCAATGAGCAGTTCTTC. Protein sequence: CASSSGLAGGNEQFF.

CDR3 sequence reads: CASSLTGRATNEKLFF. The CDR3 region has the DNA TGCGCCAGCAGCCTAACAGGGCGTGCAACTAATGAAAAACTGTTTTTT. The chain uses TRBV5-1 and TRBJ1-4; tentative D call: TRBD1 (6 bases). The V gene's germline CDR1 is SGHRS and CDR2 YFSETQ. The germline V and J ends were trimmed by 4 bases and 0 bases, with 13 bases remaining between them. The CDR3 covers 16 residues.

The V call is TRBV27, the J call TRBJ2-1; D unresolved. Trimming stripped 2 bases from V and 14 bases from J, with 16 bases between. Germline CDR1 MNHEY, CDR2 SMNVEV (reference sequence). CDR3 length: 13 amino acids. The CDR3 sequence is CASSLMNSLREFF. In DNA, the CDR3 is TGTGCCAGCAGTTTAATGAATTCACTCCGTGAGTTCTTC.

The chain has TRBV5-4 and TRBJ2-3; TRBD2 agrees at 8 bases. V lost 4 bases and J lost 2; bases outside the gene matches: 6. This CDR3 has 15 amino acids. CDR1 is SGHNT and CDR2 is YYREEE in the germline V gene (reference sequence). CDR3 amino acids: CASSVGGAPTDTQYF. As DNA, the CDR3 is TGTGCCAGCAGCGTCGGGGGGGCTCCCACAGATACGCAGTATTTT.

V and J are TRBV19 and TRBJ2-5, with 7 bases identical to TRBD1. V shed 7 bases and J 3 bases; nucleotides not matched to a gene: 5. The germline gives CDR1 LNHDA, CDR2 SQIVND (reference sequence). This CDR3 is built from 13 residues. The CDR3 region is CASTYRGEETQYF. The CDR3 nucleotides are TGTGCCAGTACCTACAGGGGAGAAGAGACCCAGTACTTC.

In the case of this clone: The sample has other DNA sequences that encode this CDR3 too. The CDR3 nucleotides are TGTGCCAGCAGTTTAGCGGGAGGGCCCGGAGAGACCCAGTACTTC. Its translation: CASSLAGGPGETQYF. This rearrangement joins TRBV5-4 to TRBJ2-5, with 11 nucleotides matching TRBD2. Per the germline V gene, CDR1 is SGHNT and CDR2 is YYREEE (reference sequence). The CDR3 contains 15 residues. V was pared by 5 bases and J by 4 bases, with 7 bases of the junction left unmatched. Drawing the rest from reference TRBV5-4 and TRBJ2-5, the complete variable domain is ETGVTQSPTHLIKTRGQQVTLRCSSQSGHNTVSWYQQALGQGPQFIFQYYREEENGRGNFPPRFSGLQFPNYSSELNVNALELDDSALYLCASSLAGGPGETQYFGPGTRLLVL.

The chain has TRBV29-1 and TRBJ1-2; D not certain. CDR3 size: 12 residues. The V end was cut by 3 bases, the J end by 2 bases, with 7 bases between. Germline CDR1 reads SQVTM; CDR2 reads ANQGSEA. CDR3 sequence (DNA): TGCAGCGTTGACCCACAGAACTATGGCTACACCTTC. It encodes CSVDPQNYGYTF.

The chain carries TRBV30 and TRBJ1-2; no definite D call. This CDR3 has 16 residues. Deletions cut 4 bases from V and 2 bases from J, with 20 bases between. CDR1 and CDR2 (germline): GTSNPN, SVGIG (reference sequence). CDR3 region: CAWTLYGILGNYGYTF. CDR3 coding DNA: TGTGCCTGGACCCTGTACGGTATCCTAGGGAACTATGGCTACACCTTC.

This CDR3 is CSVDEYPGAANTEAFF. As DNA, the CDR3 is TGCAGCGTTGACGAATACCCGGGAGCGGCGAACACTGAAGCTTTCTTT. This rearrangement joins TRBV29-1 to TRBJ1-1; no definite D call. CDR3 length: 16 amino acids. V lost 3 bases and J 1 base, leaving 18 bases between the germline ends. Germline V CDR1 and CDR2: SQVTM, ANQGSEA.

This rearrangement joins TRBV25-1 to TRBJ1-2, with D uncertain. V lost 5 bases to trimming and J lost 0 bases, with 7 bases between them. The CDR3 consists of 13 residues. Per the germline V gene, CDR1 is MGHDK and CDR2 is SYGVNS. The CDR3 protein is CASSYRANYGYTF. In DNA, the CDR3 is TGTGCCAGCAGTTACCGTGCTAACTATGGCTACACCTTC.

This clone appeared once. CDR3: CSAAGNQPQHF. Written as DNA, the CDR3 is TGCAGTGCCGCGGGCAATCAGCCCCAGCATTTT. The chain joins TRBV20-1 to TRBJ1-5; no definite D call. The germline V gene encodes CDR1 DFQATT and CDR2 SNEGSKA (reference sequence). V lost 6 bases, J lost 2 bases, and 5 bases lay in between. CDR3 length equals 11 residues.

The chain combines TRBV27 with TRBJ2-7; 8 bases fit TRBD2. The junction had 9 bases not matched to a gene; V was cut back by 1 base and J by 1 base. The CDR3 covers 17 residues. Germline V CDR1 and CDR2: MNHEY, SMNVEV (reference sequence). The CDR3, as DNA: TGTGCCAGCAGTTTATTGCGCTCCGGGACTAGATCCTACGAGCAGTACTTC. Translation gives CASSLLRSGTRSYEQYF.

This chain links TRBV10-2 with TRBJ2-7, with D perhaps matching TRBD1 or TRBD2 (5 bases each). There are 12 residues in the CDR3. CDR1 is WSHSY and CDR2 is SAAADI in the germline V gene. Deletions cut 6 bases from V and 4 bases from J, with 10 bases between. CDR3 DNA: TGCGCCAGCAGAGGGGCGGGTTACGAGCAGTACTTC. Amino acid sequence: CASRGAGYEQYF.

The rearrangement joins TRBV5-4 to TRBJ2-1; 8 nucleotides line up with TRBD2. Unmatched junction bases numbered 4, after V lost 1 base and J lost 4 bases. CDR3 length: 15 amino acids. Germline CDR1 is SGHNT and CDR2 is YYREEE (reference sequence). CDR3 nucleotide sequence: TGTGCCAGCAGCTTGACTAGCGGCCGATACAATGAGCAGTTCTTC. As protein: CASSLTSGRYNEQFF.

The chain carries TRBV28 and TRBJ2-3; D is uncertain. Germline V lookup: CDR1 MDHEN, CDR2 SYDVKM. CDR3 size: 13 residues. V dropped 7 bases and J dropped 0 bases, with 8 bases sitting between them. CDR3 sequence reads: CASTLASTDTQYF. CDR3 bases: TGTGCCAGCACGCTTGCAAGCACAGATACGCAGTATTTT.

The chain recombines TRBV6-1 with TRBJ1-1; 7 nucleotides match TRBD1. J was trimmed by 6 bases and V by 3 bases; bases with no gene match: 4. Germline CDR1 reads MNHNS; CDR2 reads SASEGT. CDR3 length equals 13 residues. The CDR3 loop reads CASSDRGVSEAFF. CDR3 in DNA: TGTGCCAGCAGTGACAGGGGGGTCTCTGAAGCTTTCTTT.

This clone was seen a single time. This CDR3 is also generated by other DNA sequences in the sample. The rearrangement joins TRBV7-8 to TRBJ1-5, with a weak D call TRBD1 (5 bases). The germline V gene encodes CDR1 SGHVS and CDR2 FQNEAQ. Trimming removed 3 bases at V and 0 bases at J, with 12 bases between. This CDR3 spans 16 amino acids. CDR3 nucleotides: TGTGCCAGCAGCTTTCGCCGGGGCTTTAGCAATCAGCCCCAGCATTTT. This sequence encodes CASSFRRGFSNQPQHF.

This clone is a singleton in its sample. The chain combines TRBV6-6 with TRBJ1-5; no clear D. The CDR3 has 16 amino acids. V lost 2 bases and J 0 bases, leaving 11 bases between the germline ends. Germline CDR1 and CDR2: MNHNY and SVGAGI (reference sequence). In DNA, the CDR3 is TGTGCCAGCAGTTACGGGTCCAGGAATAGCAATCAGCCCCAGCATTTT. Its protein product is CASSYGSRNSNQPQHF.

This chain joins TRBV6-1 and TRBJ1-5; D gene unclear. Germline V gene data show CDR1 as MNHNS and CDR2 as SASEGT. The CDR3 is made up of 13 amino acids. Trimming shortened V by 6 bases and J by 4 bases, and 10 bases separated the two germline ends. The CDR3 reads CASSSLGNQPQHF. CDR3 nucleotides: TGTGCCAGCAGCAGTCTCGGTAATCAGCCCCAGCATTTT.

This clone was seen a handful of times. The same CDR3 can be traced to other DNA sequences in this sample. The rearrangement links TRBV19 to TRBJ1-1; D remains ambiguous. The CDR3 extends over 13 amino acids. The germline CDR1 and CDR2 sequences are LNHDA and SQIVND (reference sequence). V was trimmed by 2 bases and J by 2 bases, leaving 6 bases between them. The CDR3: CASSINGNTEAFF. The CDR3 DNA reads as TGTGCCAGTAGTATAAACGGAAACACTGAAGCTTTCTTT.

This clone has just a few counts. The chain has TRBV4-2 and TRBJ2-7; 8 bases fit TRBD2. The CDR3 totals 15 residues. V was clipped by 2 bases and J by 5 bases; unmatched bases: 8. Germline V gene data show CDR1 as LGHNA and CDR2 as YNFKEQ. The CDR3 coding sequence is TGTGCCAGCAGCCAAACCGGGACTAGGTCCCACGAGCAGTACTTC. Translated: CASSQTGTRSHEQYF.

V gene TRBV5-1 combines with J gene TRBJ1-1, with a tentative D call TRBD1 (6 bases). The CDR3 totals 15 residues. Between the trimmed V and J ends, which lost 0 bases and 2 bases, there was a span of 11 bases. Germline CDR1 SGHRS, CDR2 YFSETQ. The CDR3 nucleotides read TGCGCCAGCAGCTTGGGACAGGCTACTAACACTGAAGCTTTCTTT. Translating it yields CASSLGQATNTEAFF.

The chain has TRBV2 and TRBJ1-1; D is unclear. The CDR3 contains 14 residues. V lost 4 bases and J 1 base, leaving 10 bases between the germline ends. Germline-derived CDR1 and CDR2 are SNHLY and FYNNEI. The CDR3, as DNA: TGTGCCAGCAGTGGGGCCACAAAGAACACTGAAGCTTTCTTT. Encoded protein: CASSGATKNTEAFF.